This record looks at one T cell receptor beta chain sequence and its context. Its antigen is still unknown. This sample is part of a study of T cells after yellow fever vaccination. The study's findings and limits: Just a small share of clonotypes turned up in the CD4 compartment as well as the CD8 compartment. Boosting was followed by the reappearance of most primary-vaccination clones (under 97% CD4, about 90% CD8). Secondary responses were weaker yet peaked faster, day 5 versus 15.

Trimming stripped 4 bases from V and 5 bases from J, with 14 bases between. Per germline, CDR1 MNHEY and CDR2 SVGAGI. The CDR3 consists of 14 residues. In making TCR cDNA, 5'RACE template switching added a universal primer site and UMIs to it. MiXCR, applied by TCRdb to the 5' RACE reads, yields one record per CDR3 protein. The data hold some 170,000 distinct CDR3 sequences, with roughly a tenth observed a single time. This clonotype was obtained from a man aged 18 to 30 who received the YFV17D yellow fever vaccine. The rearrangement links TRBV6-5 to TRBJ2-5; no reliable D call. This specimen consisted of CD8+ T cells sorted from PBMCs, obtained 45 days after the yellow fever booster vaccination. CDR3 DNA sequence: TGTGCCAGCAGTTCCACCGCCACGAGGGAGACCCAGTACTTC. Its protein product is CASSSTATRETQYF.